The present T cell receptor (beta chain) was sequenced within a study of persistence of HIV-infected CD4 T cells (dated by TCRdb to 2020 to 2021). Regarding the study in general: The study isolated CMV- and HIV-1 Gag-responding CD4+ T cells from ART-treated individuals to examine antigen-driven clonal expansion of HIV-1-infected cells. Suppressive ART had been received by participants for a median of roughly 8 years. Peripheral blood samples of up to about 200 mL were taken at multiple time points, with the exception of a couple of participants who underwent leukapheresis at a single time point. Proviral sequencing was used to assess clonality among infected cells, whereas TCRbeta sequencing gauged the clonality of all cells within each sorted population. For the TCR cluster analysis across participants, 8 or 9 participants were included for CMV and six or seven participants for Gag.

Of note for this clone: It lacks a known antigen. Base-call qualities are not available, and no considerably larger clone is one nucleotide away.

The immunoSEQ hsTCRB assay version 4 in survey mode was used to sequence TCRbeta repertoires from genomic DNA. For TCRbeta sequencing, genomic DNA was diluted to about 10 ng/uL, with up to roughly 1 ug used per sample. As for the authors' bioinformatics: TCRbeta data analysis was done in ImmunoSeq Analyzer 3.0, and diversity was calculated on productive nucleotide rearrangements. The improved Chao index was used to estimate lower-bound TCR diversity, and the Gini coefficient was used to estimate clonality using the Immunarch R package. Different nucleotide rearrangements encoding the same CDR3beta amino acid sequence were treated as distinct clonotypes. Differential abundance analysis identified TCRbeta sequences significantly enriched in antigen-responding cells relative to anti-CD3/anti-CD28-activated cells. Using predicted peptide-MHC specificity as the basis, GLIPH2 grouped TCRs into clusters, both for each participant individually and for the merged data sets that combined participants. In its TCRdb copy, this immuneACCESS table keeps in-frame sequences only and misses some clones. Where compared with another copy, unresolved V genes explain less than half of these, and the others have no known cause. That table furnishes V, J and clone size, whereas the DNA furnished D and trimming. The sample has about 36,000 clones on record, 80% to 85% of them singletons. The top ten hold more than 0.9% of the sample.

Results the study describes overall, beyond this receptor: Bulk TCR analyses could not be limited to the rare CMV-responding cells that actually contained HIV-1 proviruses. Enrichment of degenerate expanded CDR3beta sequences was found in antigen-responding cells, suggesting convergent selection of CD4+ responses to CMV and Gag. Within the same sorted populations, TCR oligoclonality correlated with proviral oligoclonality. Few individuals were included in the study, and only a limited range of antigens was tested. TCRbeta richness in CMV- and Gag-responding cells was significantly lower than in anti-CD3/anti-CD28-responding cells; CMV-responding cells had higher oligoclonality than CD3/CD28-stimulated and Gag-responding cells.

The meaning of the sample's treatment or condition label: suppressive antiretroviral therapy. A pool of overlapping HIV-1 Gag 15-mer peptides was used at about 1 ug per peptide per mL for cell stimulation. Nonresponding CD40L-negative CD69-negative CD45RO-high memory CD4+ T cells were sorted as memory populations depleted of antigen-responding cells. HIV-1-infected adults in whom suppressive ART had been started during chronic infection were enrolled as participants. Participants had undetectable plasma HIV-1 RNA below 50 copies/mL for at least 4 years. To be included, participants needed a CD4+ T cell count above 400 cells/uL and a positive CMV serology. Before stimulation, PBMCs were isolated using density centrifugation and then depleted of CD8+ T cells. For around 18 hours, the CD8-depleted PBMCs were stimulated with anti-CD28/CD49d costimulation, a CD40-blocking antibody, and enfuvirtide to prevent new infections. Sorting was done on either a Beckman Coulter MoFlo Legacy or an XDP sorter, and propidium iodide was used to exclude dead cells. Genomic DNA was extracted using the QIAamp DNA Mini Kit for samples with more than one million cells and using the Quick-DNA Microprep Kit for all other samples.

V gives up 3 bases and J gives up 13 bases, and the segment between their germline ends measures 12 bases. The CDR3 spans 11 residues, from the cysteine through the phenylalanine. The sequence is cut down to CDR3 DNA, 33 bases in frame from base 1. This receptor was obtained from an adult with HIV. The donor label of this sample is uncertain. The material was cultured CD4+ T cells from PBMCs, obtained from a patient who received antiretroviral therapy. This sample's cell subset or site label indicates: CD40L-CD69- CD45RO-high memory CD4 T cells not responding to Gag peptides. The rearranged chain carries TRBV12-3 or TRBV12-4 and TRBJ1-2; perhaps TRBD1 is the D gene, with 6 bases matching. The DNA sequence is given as TGTGCCAGCAGTTTGGACAGAGGCGTCACCTTC. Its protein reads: CASSLDRGVTF.